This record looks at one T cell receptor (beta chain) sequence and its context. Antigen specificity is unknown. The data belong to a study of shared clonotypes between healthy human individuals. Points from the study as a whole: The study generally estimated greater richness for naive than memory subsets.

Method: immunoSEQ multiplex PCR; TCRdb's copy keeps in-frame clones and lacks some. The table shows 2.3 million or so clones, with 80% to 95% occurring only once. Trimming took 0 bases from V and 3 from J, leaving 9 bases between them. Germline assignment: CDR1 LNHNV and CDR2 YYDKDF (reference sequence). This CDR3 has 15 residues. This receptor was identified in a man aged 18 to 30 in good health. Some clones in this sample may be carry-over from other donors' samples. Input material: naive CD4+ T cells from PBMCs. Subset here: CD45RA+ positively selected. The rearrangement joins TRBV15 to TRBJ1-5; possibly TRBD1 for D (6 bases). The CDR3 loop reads CATSRDDRSNQPQHF. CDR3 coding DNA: TGTGCCACCAGCAGAGACGACAGGTCCAATCAGCCCCAGCATTTT.